This is a list of T cell receptor beta chains from one sample in a study of T cells in tuberculosis. Libraries were prepared by immunoSEQ multiplex PCR; TCRdb keeps only in-frame clonotypes and omits some of them. The profile covers under 50,000 clones, with 94% appearing a single time and 3.5% to 5% taken by the ten largest. Sequencing used PBMCs, obtained at tuberculosis diagnosis. The receptors derive from an adult with tuberculosis. Both conserved end residues are part of each CDR3. The order of the fields is D gene, J gene, clone size, V gene, CDR3 protein, CDR3 DNA. D genes are given only for firm matches. Only part of the rows carry a size: once, few, many, or a class if the clone is expanded.

d_gene: TRBD1; j_gene: TRBJ1-3; abundance: NA; v_gene: TRBV9; CDR3aa: CASSVLQGSGNTIYF; CDR3nt: TGTGCCAGCAGCGTGTTACAGGGGAGTGGAAACACCATATATTTT
d_gene: TRBD1; j_gene: TRBJ1-3; abundance: NA; v_gene: TRBV6-6; CDR3aa: CASSYLQGASGNTIYF; CDR3nt: TGTGCCAGCAGTTACTTACAGGGGGCATCTGGAAACACCATATATTTT
d_gene: NA; j_gene: TRBJ2-1; abundance: NA; v_gene: TRBV6-1; CDR3aa: CASSALGWGRQFF; CDR3nt: TGTGCCAGCAGTGCCCTTGGTTGGGGCCGGCAGTTCTTC
d_gene: NA; j_gene: TRBJ1-5; abundance: NA; v_gene: TRBV18; CDR3aa: CASSFTTGQGGTDQPQHF; CDR3nt: TGTGCCAGCTCATTCACCACTGGGCAGGGTGGCACAGACCAGCCCCAGCATTTT
d_gene: TRBD1; j_gene: TRBJ2-4; abundance: NA; v_gene: TRBV19; CDR3aa: CASSSDRGRNIQYF; CDR3nt: TGTGCCAGTAGTAGTGACAGGGGTCGGAACATTCAGTACTTC
d_gene: NA; j_gene: TRBJ2-7; abundance: NA; v_gene: TRBV29-1; CDR3aa: CSVGLNYEQYF; CDR3nt: TGCAGCGTTGGTTTAAACTACGAGCAGTACTTC
d_gene: NA; j_gene: TRBJ1-1; abundance: NA; v_gene: TRBV19; CDR3aa: CASSRGGMYTEAFF; CDR3nt: TGTGCCAGTAGTCGGGGGGGTATGTACACTGAAGCTTTCTTT
d_gene: TRBD2; j_gene: TRBJ2-7; abundance: NA; v_gene: TRBV10-3; CDR3aa: CAISSGLAGGGEQYF; CDR3nt: TGTGCCATCAGCTCGGGACTAGCGGGGGGAGGCGAGCAGTACTTC
d_gene: TRBD1; j_gene: TRBJ1-4; abundance: NA; v_gene: TRBV9; CDR3aa: CASSPHRGWATNEKLFF; CDR3nt: TGTGCCAGCAGCCCTCACAGGGGCTGGGCCACTAATGAAAAACTGTTTTTT
d_gene: TRBD2; j_gene: TRBJ2-3; abundance: NA; v_gene: TRBV4-1; CDR3aa: CASSQDRTSGGAADTQYF; CDR3nt: TGCGCCAGCAGCCAAGATCGGACTAGCGGGGGGGCAGCAGATACGCAGTATTTT
d_gene: NA; j_gene: TRBJ2-3; abundance: few; v_gene: TRBV11-3; CDR3aa: CASSPGGSSTDTQYF; CDR3nt: TGTGCCAGCAGCCCGGGGGGCTCTAGCACAGATACGCAGTATTTT
d_gene: NA; j_gene: TRBJ1-6; abundance: NA; v_gene: TRBV7-9; CDR3aa: CASSSTRAGDSPLHF; CDR3nt: TGTGCCAGCAGCTCTACTCGGGCAGGGGATTCACCCCTCCACTTT
d_gene: TRBD1; j_gene: TRBJ2-3; abundance: few; v_gene: TRBV29-1; CDR3aa: CSVENRGTNTQYF; CDR3nt: TGCAGCGTTGAAAACAGGGGGACAAATACGCAGTATTTT
d_gene: NA; j_gene: TRBJ1-6; abundance: NA; v_gene: TRBV4-1; CDR3aa: CASSQDRRGAGSSYNSPLHF; CDR3nt: TGCGCCAGCAGCCAAGATCGACGGGGGGCGGGGAGCTCCTATAATTCACCCCTCCACTTT
d_gene: TRBD2; j_gene: TRBJ2-5; abundance: once; v_gene: TRBV9; CDR3aa: CASSPGTSGGETQYF; CDR3nt: TGTGCCAGCAGCCCCGGGACTAGCGGGGGAGAGACCCAGTACTTC
d_gene: TRBD1; j_gene: TRBJ2-7; abundance: few; v_gene: TRBV11-2; CDR3aa: CASSLGRTGASYEQYF; CDR3nt: TGTGCCAGCAGCTTAGGGCGGACAGGGGCCTCCTACGAGCAGTACTTC
d_gene: NA; j_gene: TRBJ1-1; abundance: once; v_gene: TRBV7-2; CDR3aa: CASSPTVGEAFF; CDR3nt: TGTGCCAGCAGCCCGACAGTCGGTGAAGCTTTCTTT
d_gene: TRBD1; j_gene: TRBJ1-2; abundance: NA; v_gene: TRBV7-2; CDR3aa: CASSLGTGHYGYTF; CDR3nt: TGTGCCAGCAGCTTGGGGACAGGACACTATGGCTACACCTTC
d_gene: NA; j_gene: TRBJ2-6; abundance: NA; v_gene: TRBV28; CDR3aa: CATQALGANVLTF; CDR3nt: TGTGCCACTCAGGCACTTGGGGCCAACGTCCTGACTTTC
d_gene: TRBD1; j_gene: TRBJ1-5; abundance: NA; v_gene: TRBV27; CDR3aa: CASRITQGAINQPQHF; CDR3nt: TGTGCCAGCAGGATCACACAGGGGGCCATAAATCAGCCCCAGCATTTT
d_gene: TRBD2; j_gene: TRBJ2-1; abundance: NA; v_gene: TRBV6-1; CDR3aa: CASRPGLAGGREQFF; CDR3nt: TGTGCCAGCAGGCCTGGACTAGCGGGGGGGCGTGAGCAGTTCTTC
d_gene: TRBD1; j_gene: TRBJ1-2; abundance: NA; v_gene: TRBV7-2; CDR3aa: CASSFGTGAYGYTF; CDR3nt: TGTGCCAGCAGCTTTGGGACAGGGGCCTATGGCTACACCTTC
d_gene: TRBD1; j_gene: TRBJ2-7; abundance: once; v_gene: TRBV30; CDR3aa: CAWRSDRDEQYF; CDR3nt: TGTGCCTGGAGGAGCGACAGGGACGAGCAGTACTTC
d_gene: TRBD1; j_gene: TRBJ2-7; abundance: once; v_gene: TRBV7-3; CDR3aa: CASSLKGQGSEQYF; CDR3nt: TGTGCCAGCAGCCTTAAGGGACAGGGGTCCGAGCAGTACTTC
d_gene: NA; j_gene: TRBJ1-1; abundance: NA; v_gene: TRBV6-5; CDR3aa: CASRTRKQGVSEAFF; CDR3nt: TGTGCCAGCAGAACGCGGAAACAGGGCGTTTCTGAAGCTTTCTTT
d_gene: NA; j_gene: TRBJ2-7; abundance: NA; v_gene: TRBV7-2; CDR3aa: CASSSRATYEQYF; CDR3nt: TGTGCCAGCAGCTCCAGGGCTACCTACGAGCAGTACTTC
d_gene: TRBD1; j_gene: TRBJ1-1; abundance: NA; v_gene: TRBV18; CDR3aa: CASSPPDRGFGTEAFF; CDR3nt: TGTGCCAGCTCACCACCGGACAGGGGCTTTGGCACTGAAGCTTTCTTT
d_gene: NA; j_gene: TRBJ1-4; abundance: once; v_gene: TRBV28; CDR3aa: CASSPPHRVRTGGKLFF; CDR3nt: TGTGCCAGCAGCCCTCCCCACAGGGTGCGAACGGGAGGAAAACTGTTTTTT
d_gene: TRBD2; j_gene: TRBJ2-3; abundance: NA; v_gene: TRBV2; CDR3aa: CASSESIAGGLSTDTQYF; CDR3nt: TGTGCCAGCAGTGAATCAATAGCGGGGGGCCTAAGCACAGATACGCAGTATTTT
d_gene: NA; j_gene: TRBJ2-2; abundance: NA; v_gene: TRBV11-2; CDR3aa: CASSLLTRLGWVNTGELFF; CDR3nt: TGTGCCAGCAGCCTTTTAACCCGACTTGGATGGGTGAACACCGGGGAGCTGTTTTTT
d_gene: NA; j_gene: TRBJ2-7; abundance: NA; v_gene: TRBV5-1; CDR3aa: CASRLTAGGNEQYF; CDR3nt: TGCGCCAGCAGGTTAACGGCCGGCGGGAACGAGCAGTACTTC
d_gene: NA; j_gene: TRBJ1-6; abundance: NA; v_gene: TRBV30; CDR3aa: CAWSIGDNSPLHF; CDR3nt: TGTGCCTGGAGTATCGGAGATAATTCACCCCTCCACTTT
d_gene: NA; j_gene: TRBJ1-1; abundance: NA; v_gene: TRBV2; CDR3aa: CASGGFMNTEAFF; CDR3nt: TGTGCCAGCGGAGGGTTCATGAACACTGAAGCTTTCTTT
d_gene: NA; j_gene: TRBJ1-1; abundance: NA; v_gene: TRBV7-3; CDR3aa: CASSLNGQEGGTTEAFF; CDR3nt: TGTGCCAGCAGCTTAAATGGGCAGGAAGGAGGTACCACTGAAGCTTTCTTT
d_gene: NA; j_gene: TRBJ1-6; abundance: NA; v_gene: TRBV5-1; CDR3aa: CASSLAAEVSPLHF; CDR3nt: TGCGCCAGCAGCTTGGCCGCGGAGGTTTCACCCCTCCACTTT
d_gene: NA; j_gene: TRBJ2-5; abundance: NA; v_gene: TRBV5-1; CDR3aa: CASSTEVQETQYF; CDR3nt: TGCGCCAGCAGCACAGAAGTCCAAGAGACCCAGTACTTC
d_gene: NA; j_gene: TRBJ1-2; abundance: NA; v_gene: TRBV19; CDR3aa: CASNPTGTPYGYTF; CDR3nt: TGTGCCAGTAACCCGACAGGAACTCCCTATGGCTACACCTTC
d_gene: NA; j_gene: TRBJ2-5; abundance: NA; v_gene: TRBV19; CDR3aa: CASSIAQGNQETQYF; CDR3nt: TGTGCCAGTAGTATAGCCCAGGGCAACCAAGAGACCCAGTACTTC
d_gene: TRBD2; j_gene: TRBJ2-1; abundance: once; v_gene: TRBV11-2; CDR3aa: CATTPGLAIDEQFF; CDR3nt: TGTGCCACCACCCCGGGACTAGCGATAGATGAGCAGTTCTTC
d_gene: TRBD1; j_gene: TRBJ1-1; abundance: NA; v_gene: TRBV7-3; CDR3aa: CASSQTGGRTEAFF; CDR3nt: TGTGCCAGCAGCCAGACAGGGGGCCGGACTGAAGCTTTCTTT
d_gene: TRBD2; j_gene: TRBJ2-7; abundance: NA; v_gene: TRBV29-1; CDR3aa: CSVDVGRVGEQYF; CDR3nt: TGCAGCGTTGACGTGGGGAGGGTCGGCGAGCAGTACTTC
d_gene: NA; j_gene: TRBJ1-1; abundance: NA; v_gene: TRBV6-4; CDR3aa: CATRYRENTEAFF; CDR3nt: TGTGCCACCAGATACCGGGAGAACACTGAAGCTTTCTTT
d_gene: TRBD1; j_gene: TRBJ2-3; abundance: NA; v_gene: TRBV30; CDR3aa: CAWSNTRHLTDRPPTDTQYF; CDR3nt: TGTGCCTGGAGCAATACCCGCCATCTCACGGACAGGCCCCCCACAGATACGCAGTATTTT
d_gene: NA; j_gene: TRBJ2-1; abundance: NA; v_gene: TRBV9; CDR3aa: CASSSLLGGSSYNEQFF; CDR3nt: TGTGCCAGCAGCTCCCTCTTGGGAGGATCCTCCTACAATGAGCAGTTCTTC
d_gene: TRBD1; j_gene: TRBJ1-1; abundance: NA; v_gene: TRBV5-1; CDR3aa: CASTPGQGFTEAFF; CDR3nt: TGCGCCAGCACCCCGGGACAGGGGTTCACTGAAGCTTTCTTT
d_gene: TRBD2; j_gene: TRBJ2-3; abundance: NA; v_gene: TRBV6-1; CDR3aa: CASGEGGSGTDTQYF; CDR3nt: TGTGCCAGCGGGGAGGGAGGATCGGGCACAGATACGCAGTATTTT
d_gene: NA; j_gene: TRBJ1-2; abundance: NA; v_gene: TRBV6-1; CDR3aa: CASSDFGGASYGYTF; CDR3nt: TGTGCCAGCAGTGACTTCGGGGGGGCTAGCTATGGCTACACCTTC
d_gene: NA; j_gene: TRBJ1-2; abundance: NA; v_gene: TRBV6-5; CDR3aa: CASSWVPGTSNYGYTF; CDR3nt: TGTGCCAGCAGTTGGGTTCCAGGGACATCTAACTATGGCTACACCTTC
d_gene: NA; j_gene: TRBJ1-2; abundance: once; v_gene: TRBV28; CDR3aa: CASKSGGGAYGYTF; CDR3nt: TGTGCCAGCAAGTCTGGGGGAGGGGCGTATGGCTACACCTTC
d_gene: NA; j_gene: TRBJ2-2; abundance: NA; v_gene: TRBV7-8; CDR3aa: CASSSRRRGLTNTGELFF; CDR3nt: TGTGCCAGCAGCTCTAGGCGCCGAGGATTAACGAACACCGGGGAGCTGTTTTTT
d_gene: NA; j_gene: TRBJ2-5; abundance: NA; v_gene: TRBV5-4; CDR3aa: CASSLVSQETQYF; CDR3nt: TGTGCCAGCAGCTTGGTGTCGCAAGAGACCCAGTACTTC
d_gene: TRBD1; j_gene: TRBJ1-3; abundance: NA; v_gene: TRBV5-1; CDR3aa: CASSAGTGPTGNTIYF; CDR3nt: TGCGCCAGCAGCGCCGGGACAGGCCCTACTGGAAACACCATATATTTT
d_gene: TRBD1; j_gene: TRBJ1-5; abundance: NA; v_gene: TRBV15; CDR3aa: CATSREGWTGTNQPQHF; CDR3nt: TGTGCCACCAGCAGAGAAGGTTGGACAGGGACCAATCAGCCCCAGCATTTT
d_gene: NA; j_gene: TRBJ1-3; abundance: NA; v_gene: TRBV7-2; CDR3aa: CASSPEGRGDSGNTIYF; CDR3nt: TGTGCCAGCAGCCCCGAGGGTCGCGGAGACTCTGGAAACACCATATATTTT
d_gene: TRBD1; j_gene: TRBJ1-1; abundance: NA; v_gene: TRBV28; CDR3aa: CASSSGPSDRFEAFF; CDR3nt: TGTGCCAGCAGCTCTGGACCTTCGGACAGGTTCGAAGCTTTCTTT
d_gene: NA; j_gene: TRBJ1-3; abundance: NA; v_gene: TRBV21-1; CDR3aa: CASSRTGRSGNTIYF; CDR3nt: TGTGCCAGCAGCAGGACAGGGCGCTCTGGAAACACCATATATTTT
d_gene: NA; j_gene: TRBJ2-7; abundance: NA; v_gene: TRBV7-2; CDR3aa: CASSLYWSYEQYF; CDR3nt: TGTGCCAGCAGCTTATACTGGTCCTACGAGCAGTACTTC
d_gene: NA; j_gene: TRBJ2-3; abundance: NA; v_gene: TRBV6-1; CDR3aa: CASAGYDTQYF; CDR3nt: TGTGCCAGCGCGGGGTACGATACGCAGTATTTT